This TCR beta chain was identified in a study of CD8 T cells in ankylosing spondylitis. This clonotype was recorded many times. There are 15 residues in the CDR3. CDR1 is MNHEY and CDR2 is SVGAGI in the germline V gene. V lost 2 bases to trimming and J lost 6 bases, with 16 bases between them. Quantitative molecular-barcoded 5'-RACE generated the TCR beta libraries. TCRdb re-derived calls from the 5' RACE reads in MiXCR, one entry per CDR3 protein. The sample yields about 130,000 distinct CDR3 sequences, more than 5.5% seen once. The TCR was taken from a female donor with ankylosing spondylitis or in good health (not recorded which). Sequencing input: blood, either unsorted or a sorted T cell fraction (not recorded which). V is TRBV6-5 and J is TRBJ1-2; D unclear. CDR3 coding DNA: TGTGCCAGCAGTTACGGCAGAGAAGCGAACGATGGCTACACCTTC. It is translated as CASSYGREANDGYTF.